This is a list of T cell receptor beta chains from one sample in a study of shared T cell receptors in the human thymus. Using immunoSEQ multiplex PCR, the repertoire was profiled, and TCRdb retains in-frame clones only, with some absent. The table has hundreds of thousands of clones, 80% to 90% seen once; the top ten hold roughly 0.01%. This sample also belongs to another study, concerning human thymus T cells.

The sample comprised thymocytes. These receptors were taken from a girl in the first two years of life with a congenital heart defect. CDR3s include the opening cysteine and the closing phenylalanine or tryptophan. The order of the fields is D gene, V gene, J gene, clone size, CDR3 protein, CDR3 DNA. D genes are given only for firm matches. For some rows the clone size is stated as once, few or many, or as a class when expanded; others skip it.

>TRBD1|TRBV7-9|TRBJ2-5|.
CASKWGLSTGVKETQYF
TGTGCCAGCAAGTGGGGATTGAGTACAGGGGTCAAAGAGACCCAGTACTTC
>TRBD2|TRBV2|TRBJ2-5|.
CASSESGLEKETQYF
TGTGCCAGCAGTGAATCGGGACTAGAGAAAGAGACCCAGTACTTC
>.|TRBV15|TRBJ2-7|.
CATSRDEWTVNYEQYF
TGTGCCACCAGCAGAGATGAGTGGACAGTTAACTACGAGCAGTACTTC
>.|TRBV5-5|TRBJ1-2|.
CASSSTLSYGYTF
TGTGCCAGCAGCTCGACACTCTCTTATGGCTACACCTTC
>.|TRBV25-1|TRBJ1-1|.
CASSERGNTEAFF
TGTGCCAGCAGTGAACGGGGAAACACTGAAGCTTTCTTT
>TRBD1|TRBV19|TRBJ1-2|once
CASTDPGQGAHRYGYTF
TGTGCCAGTACCGACCCGGGACAGGGGGCGCATCGCTATGGCTACACCTTC
>.|TRBV5-6|TRBJ1-2|.
CASSLDVSTF
TGTGCCAGCAGCCTGGATGTCTCGACCTTC
>TRBD1|TRBV29-1|TRBJ1-1|.
CSVGQGWGAFF
TGCAGCGTCGGACAGGGGTGGGGAGCTTTCTTT
>.|TRBV5-6|TRBJ1-5|.
CASSHQGTPPEFSNQPQHF
TGTGCCAGCAGTCACCAGGGTACCCCACCCGAATTTAGCAATCAGCCCCAGCATTTT
>.|TRBV27|TRBJ2-2|.
CASSRLEIGNTGELFF
TGTGCCAGCAGTCGTCTAGAGATTGGGAACACCGGGGAGCTGTTTTTT
>TRBD1|TRBV7-8|TRBJ1-2|.
CASSLEGQRNYGYTF
TGTGCCAGCAGCTTAGAGGGACAGAGAAACTATGGCTACACCTTC
>.|TRBV6-5|TRBJ1-1|.
CASSYSSRLTEAFF
TGTGCCAGCAGTTACTCGTCCAGGCTCACTGAAGCTTTCTTT
>.|TRBV6-4|TRBJ1-2|.
CASSVTSNRVTGGYTF
TGTGCCAGCAGTGTTACCTCAAACCGGGTGACAGGAGGCTACACCTTC
>TRBD1|TRBV27|TRBJ1-2|.
CASSTSAKQGFLWARGYTF
TGTGCCAGCAGTACGTCCGCAAAACAGGGGTTCCTTTGGGCTCGTGGCTACACCTTC
>.|TRBV12-5|TRBJ2-3|.
CASGQGGNKPTDTQYF
TGTGCTAGTGGGCAGGGTGGGAACAAACCCACAGATACGCAGTATTTT
>TRBD2|TRBV4-3|TRBJ2-3|.
CASSLGGGLGTQYF
TGCGCCAGCAGCCTTGGGGGGGGTCTTGGCACGCAGTATTTT
>.|TRBV4-1|TRBJ1-2|.
CASSPPAGQGGGYTF
TGCGCCAGCAGCCCACCGGCAGGGCAAGGTGGTGGCTACACCTTC
>.|TRBV7-2|TRBJ2-3|.
CASSLANRGGLTDTQYF
TGTGCCAGCAGCTTAGCCAACAGGGGGGGTTTAACAGATACGCAGTATTTT
>.|TRBV14|TRBJ2-2|once
CASSLRDFNTGELFF
TGTGCCAGCAGTCTTCGGGACTTCAACACCGGGGAGCTGTTTTTT
>TRBD1|TRBV7-2|TRBJ1-5|.
CASSAGTGVYSNQPQHF
TGTGCCAGCAGCGCCGGGACAGGGGTCTATAGCAATCAGCCCCAGCATTTT
>.|TRBV19|TRBJ1-4|.
CASTHGGTENEKLFF
TGTGCCAGTACCCACGGGGGGACGGAAAATGAAAAACTGTTTTTT
>.|TRBV6-5|TRBJ1-3|few
CASSEVAGGNTIYF
TGTGCCAGCAGTGAAGTGGCGGGGGGAAACACCATATATTTT
>.|TRBV27|TRBJ1-1|.
CASSLSGTEAFF
TGTGCCAGCAGTTTAAGCGGGACTGAAGCTTTCTTT
>.|TRBV4-1|TRBJ1-2|.
CASSEQGNYGYTF
TGCGCCAGCAGCGAGCAGGGGAACTATGGCTACACCTTC
>.|TRBV7-9|TRBJ1-2|.
CASSLLLGGYTF
TGTGCCAGCAGTCTTCTGCTGGGCGGCTACACCTTC
>.|TRBV5-1|TRBJ1-1|.
CASSLVSRGMTDNRTNLNTEAFF
TGCGCCAGCAGCTTGGTTTCGCGGGGGATGACGGATAACCGTACCAATTTGAACACTGAAGCTTTCTTT
>.|TRBV5-1|TRBJ2-3|.
CASSLRRTGLSTDTQYF
TGCGCCAGCAGCCTGCGACGGACTGGGCTCAGCACAGATACGCAGTATTTT
>.|TRBV7-9|TRBJ2-2|.
CASSSGVGGELFF
TGTGCCAGCAGCTCAGGGGTAGGCGGGGAGCTGTTTTTT
>TRBD2|TRBV7-9|TRBJ2-2|.
CASSLGLAGATGELFF
TGTGCCAGCAGCCTCGGACTAGCGGGGGCCACCGGGGAGCTGTTTTTT
>TRBD2|TRBV5-4|TRBJ2-1|.
CASSLLAGGPPYNEQFF
TGTGCCAGCAGCTTACTAGCGGGGGGGCCCCCCTACAATGAGCAGTTCTTC
>.|TRBV2|TRBJ1-4|.
CASGLPGVETGKLFF
TGTGCCAGCGGATTACCGGGGGTAGAAACGGGAAAACTGTTTTTT
>TRBD1|TRBV7-9|TRBJ1-2|few
CASSLPGHRGIYGYTF
TGTGCCAGCAGCTTACCCGGACACAGGGGTATCTATGGCTACACCTTC
>TRBD1|TRBV5-6|TRBJ1-5|.
CASSPQGNQPQHF
TGTGCCAGCAGCCCACAGGGGAATCAGCCCCAGCATTTT
>TRBD1|TRBV9|TRBJ2-5|.
CASSVGTGIETQYF
TGTGCCAGCAGCGTTGGGACAGGCATAGAGACCCAGTACTTC
>TRBD1|TRBV19|TRBJ1-1|.
CASSIETGGPTNTEAFF
TGTGCCAGTAGTATAGAAACAGGGGGCCCTACGAACACTGAAGCTTTCTTT
>TRBD1|TRBV5-1|TRBJ1-5|.
CASSPGTGELPNQPQHF
TGCGCCAGCAGCCCCGGGACAGGCGAACTACCCAATCAGCCCCAGCATTTT
>.|TRBV10-3|TRBJ1-3|.
CAIPGSSGNTIYF
TGTGCCATCCCCGGTAGCTCTGGAAACACCATATATTTT
>.|TRBV10-3|TRBJ2-6|.
CAARGAGANVLTF
TGTGCCGCCAGGGGTGCTGGGGCCAACGTCCTGACTTTC
>.|TRBV5-1|TRBJ2-2|.
CASKLMGRATGELFF
TGCGCCAGCAAGCTTATGGGCAGGGCGACCGGGGAGCTGTTTTTT
>TRBD2|TRBV7-3|TRBJ2-3|.
CASSLTPPLAGVGTDTQYF
TGTGCCAGCAGCTTAACTCCCCCACTAGCGGGGGTTGGCACAGATACGCAGTATTTT
>TRBD1|TRBV28|TRBJ1-2|.
CASSLFSALPGQGAKGTHYGYTF
TGTGCCAGCAGTTTATTCTCCGCACTGCCGGGACAGGGGGCGAAAGGCACTCACTATGGCTACACCTTC
>.|TRBV4-1|TRBJ1-5|.
CASSQDLGRAPSNQPQHF
TGCGCCAGCAGCCAAGATCTTGGGAGAGCGCCTAGCAATCAGCCCCAGCATTTT
>.|TRBV11-2|TRBJ1-6|.
CASSLVPHPSSLASPLHF
TGTGCCAGCAGCTTAGTTCCTCATCCGAGTTCTCTAGCTTCACCCCTCCACTTT
>TRBD1|TRBV2|TRBJ1-1|.
CASIGDRGNTEAFF
TGTGCCAGCATAGGGGACAGGGGGAACACTGAAGCTTTCTTT
>.|TRBV28|TRBJ2-3|.
CASSLDFMDTQYF
TGTGCCAGCAGCCTGGACTTTATGGATACGCAGTATTTT
>TRBD1|TRBV28|TRBJ1-1|.
CASRPKDRDDSAEAFF
TGTGCCAGCAGGCCGAAGGACAGGGACGATTCGGCTGAAGCTTTCTTT
>.|TRBV6-5|TRBJ1-4|.
CASSPQGKRLFF
TGTGCCAGCAGTCCCCAGGGGAAAAGACTGTTTTTT
>TRBD2|TRBV10-3|TRBJ2-2|.
CAISVAGDTGELFF
TGTGCCATCAGTGTAGCGGGGGACACCGGGGAGCTGTTTTTT
>.|TRBV7-7|TRBJ2-7|.
CASSHSIVKGSPQYF
TGTGCTAGCAGCCACAGTATTGTTAAGGGGTCGCCCCAGTACTTC
>TRBD1|TRBV7-9|TRBJ1-2|.
CASTANSPTGTNYGYTF
TGTGCCAGCACTGCGAATTCCCCGACAGGGACGAACTATGGCTACACCTTC
>TRBD1|TRBV15|TRBJ1-2|once
CATSRDPRTGAKKDRGYTF
TGTGCCACCAGCAGAGATCCTAGGACAGGGGCAAAAAAGGACCGCGGCTACACCTTC
>TRBD1|TRBV14|TRBJ1-1|.
CASSQDSPGQGAEAFF
TGTGCCAGCAGCCAAGATTCCCCGGGACAGGGAGCTGAAGCTTTCTTT
>.|TRBV7-2|TRBJ2-5|.
CASSLARFLHQETQYF
TGTGCCAGCAGCTTAGCGCGTTTTCTCCACCAAGAGACCCAGTACTTC